These T cell receptor beta chains were read from a single sample in a study of blood T cell repertoires in COVID-19. Generated by immunoSEQ multiplex PCR, the TCRdb table keeps only in-frame clones and is missing some. In the table there are tens of thousands of clones, about 91% of which are singletons. Sequencing was carried out using peripheral blood. These receptor sequences come from a woman of 80 years or more with acute or convalescent COVID-19. Each CDR3 is given with its conserved first and last residue. The order of the fields is J gene, D gene, V gene, clone size, CDR3 protein, CDR3 DNA. D genes are given only for firm matches. Only part of the rows carry a size: once, few, many, or a class if the clone is expanded.

>TRBJ2-1|TRBD2|TRBV6-5|.
CAIRLAGGSGEQFF
TGTGCCATACGACTAGCGGGGGGGTCGGGTGAGCAGTTCTTC
>TRBJ1-2|.|TRBV19|.
CASSSYTAAGGYTF
TGTGCCAGTAGTAGCTACACCGCTGCGGGTGGCTACACCTTC
>TRBJ2-1|.|TRBV5-1|.
CASSPRESSYNEQFF
TGCGCCAGCAGCCCGAGGGAGAGCTCCTACAATGAGCAGTTCTTC
>TRBJ1-5|TRBD1|TRBV6-5|once
CASRPARTGNQPQHF
TGTGCCAGCAGACCAGCGAGGACAGGGAACCAGCCCCAGCATTTT
>TRBJ1-1|TRBD1|TRBV30|.
CAWRRKPGTANTEAFF
TGTGCCTGGAGGAGGAAACCCGGGACAGCGAACACTGAAGCTTTCTTT
>TRBJ1-1|.|TRBV6-6|.
CASRAGMNTEAFF
TGTGCCAGCAGAGCAGGAATGAACACTGAAGCTTTCTTT
>TRBJ1-2|.|TRBV30|.
CAWKYQAADGYTF
TGTGCCTGGAAGTATCAGGCAGCGGATGGCTACACCTTC
>TRBJ1-2|.|TRBV19|few
CASSNGQHYGYTF
TGTGCCAGTAGTAACGGACAGCACTATGGCTACACCTTC
>TRBJ2-2|.|TRBV7-3|.
CASSLNYGELFF
TGTGCCAGCAGCTTAAATTACGGGGAGCTGTTTTTT
>TRBJ2-7|TRBD1|TRBV2|.
CASSALLTGLLEQYF
TGTGCCAGCAGTGCCCTATTGACAGGGCTGCTCGAGCAGTACTTC
>TRBJ2-7|.|TRBV9|.
CASSVSGGYEQYF
TGTGCCAGCAGCGTATCCGGGGGCTACGAGCAGTACTTC
>TRBJ1-3|.|TRBV18|.
CASSPRRDTIYF
TGTGCCAGCTCACCACGGAGGGACACCATATATTTT
>TRBJ2-5|.|TRBV3-1/TRBV3-2|.
CASSQDSARFETQYF
TGTGCCAGCAGCCAAGATTCGGCTAGGTTTGAGACCCAGTACTTC
>TRBJ1-1|.|TRBV3-1/TRBV3-2|.
CASSQDRVEAFF
TGTGCCAGCAGCCAAGATCGGGTGGAAGCTTTCTTT
>TRBJ1-6|.|TRBV11-2|.
CASSFLVSSSYNSPLHF
TGTGCCAGCAGCTTCTTGGTCTCGAGCTCCTATAATTCACCCCTCCACTTT
>TRBJ1-5|.|TRBV18|few
CASSPGVVQPQHF
TGTGCCAGCTCACCCGGGGTGGTACAGCCCCAGCATTTT
>TRBJ1-2|TRBD1|TRBV7-3|.
CASSAGTGNYGYTF
TGTGCCAGCAGCGCTGGGACAGGGAACTATGGCTACACCTTC
>TRBJ1-4|.|TRBV15|.
CATSPAGRMGEKLFF
TGTGCCACCAGCCCCGCGGGGAGAATGGGAGAAAAACTGTTTTTT
>TRBJ2-5|.|TRBV5-1|.
CASSSTRAGAGETQYF
TGCGCCAGCAGCTCTACCCGAGCAGGGGCAGGAGAGACCCAGTACTTC
>TRBJ2-3|.|TRBV5-1|.
CASSLGTATDTQYF
TGCGCCAGCAGCTTGGGAACAGCCACAGATACGCAGTATTTT
>TRBJ1-1|TRBD1|TRBV19|once
CASSIDRDTEAFF
TGTGCCAGTAGCATCGACAGGGACACTGAAGCTTTCTTT
>TRBJ2-2|.|TRBV6-5|once
CASRSRGAHTGELFF
TGTGCCAGCAGGTCTAGGGGCGCACACACCGGGGAGCTGTTTTTT
>TRBJ1-2|.|TRBV30|.
CAWSKESYGYTF
TGTGCCTGGAGTAAGGAGAGCTATGGCTACACCTTC
>TRBJ1-1|TRBD1|TRBV18|.
CASSQDTGGYTEAFF
TGTGCCAGCTCACAAGACACAGGGGGCTACACTGAAGCTTTCTTT
>TRBJ2-1|.|TRBV19|few
CASRAGITWESSYNEQFF
TGTGCCAGTAGGGCCGGGATCACCTGGGAGAGCTCCTACAATGAGCAGTTCTTC
>TRBJ1-5|.|TRBV6-5|.
CASQGTNSNQPQHF
TGTGCCAGTCAGGGTACGAATAGCAATCAGCCCCAGCATTTT
>TRBJ2-5|.|TRBV5-1|.
CASGDRGGETQYF
TGCGCCAGCGGAGACAGGGGAGGGGAGACCCAGTACTTC
>TRBJ1-1|.|TRBV19|.
CASRGGVSTEAFF
TGTGCAAGTAGGGGAGGGGTAAGCACTGAAGCTTTCTTT
>TRBJ1-1|.|TRBV5-1|.
CASSLIQASTEAFF
TGCGCCAGCAGCTTGATCCAGGCTTCGACTGAAGCTTTCTTT
>TRBJ2-1|TRBD2|TRBV5-1|.
CASSLSGADPYASYNEQFF
TGCGCCAGCAGCTTGAGCGGGGCAGACCCTTATGCCTCCTACAATGAGCAGTTCTTC
>TRBJ1-5|.|TRBV2|.
CASSELTVTQPQHF
TGTGCCAGCAGTGAACTAACGGTAACTCAGCCCCAGCATTTT
>TRBJ2-1|TRBD2|TRBV4-1|.
CASSQVRTSYNEQFF
TGCGCCAGCAGCCAAGTACGGACTAGCTACAATGAGCAGTTCTTC
>TRBJ1-4|TRBD1|TRBV5-1|.
CASSLTGTGVEKLFF
TGCGCCAGCAGCTTGACCGGGACAGGGGTTGAAAAACTGTTTTTT
>TRBJ1-1|TRBD1|TRBV2|.
CASSYAGGVEAFF
TGTGCCAGCAGTTACGCAGGGGGCGTGGAAGCTTTCTTT
>TRBJ1-1|.|TRBV19|.
CASRLRNTEAFF
TGTGCCAGTAGGCTCAGAAACACTGAAGCTTTCTTT
>TRBJ2-2|.|TRBV9|.
CASSQNTGELFF
TGTGCCAGCAGCCAAAACACCGGGGAGCTGTTTTTT
>TRBJ2-3|TRBD1|TRBV5-4|.
CASSRGSGGLLTDTQYF
TGTGCCAGCAGTCGGGGATCAGGGGGCTTACTCACAGATACGCAGTATTTT
>TRBJ1-1|.|TRBV6-2/TRBV6-3|.
CASSPTGHLNTEAFF
TGTGCCAGCAGTCCAACGGGACACTTGAACACTGAAGCTTTCTTT
>TRBJ1-6|.|TRBV7-8|.
CASSFPGDNSPLHF
TGTGCCAGCAGCTTCCCCGGAGATAATTCACCCCTCCACTTT
>TRBJ2-3|TRBD1|TRBV24-1|.
CATSARGTGGTDTQYF
TGTGCCACCAGTGCGAGAGGGACAGGGGGAACAGATACGCAGTATTTT
>TRBJ1-6|TRBD1|TRBV6-5|.
CASGDRHNSPLHF
TGTGCCAGCGGGGACAGACATAATTCACCCCTCCACTTT
>TRBJ1-1|.|TRBV19|.
CASKPHQDTEAFF
TGTGCCAGTAAACCCCACCAGGACACTGAAGCTTTCTTT
>TRBJ1-2|TRBD1|TRBV12-3/TRBV12-4|.
CASRGTAGGYTF
TGTGCCAGCAGAGGGACAGCTGGTGGCTACACCTTC
>TRBJ1-6|.|TRBV4-1|.
CASSQAGYGSPLHF
TGCGCCAGCAGCCAAGCGGGGTATGGTTCACCCCTCCACTTT
>TRBJ1-4|.|TRBV11-2|.
CASSSLQGATNEKLFF
TGTGCCAGCAGCTCCTTACAAGGGGCAACTAATGAAAAACTGTTTTTT
>TRBJ1-6|TRBD1|TRBV7-9|.
CASSIWDSPNSPLHF
TGTGCCAGCAGCATTTGGGACAGTCCGAATTCACCCCTCCACTTT
>TRBJ1-3|.|TRBV3-1/TRBV3-2|.
CASRGAAGNTIYF
TGTGCCAGCAGGGGGGCGGCCGGAAACACCATATATTTT
>TRBJ1-4|TRBD1|TRBV5-1|.
CASSLGDRNEKLFF
TGCGCCAGCAGCTTGGGGGACAGGAATGAAAAACTGTTTTTT
>TRBJ1-3|TRBD1|TRBV19|once
CASGDRLNSGNTIYF
TGTGCCAGCGGGGACAGGCTTAACTCTGGAAACACCATATATTTT
>TRBJ1-2|.|TRBV18|.
CASSQATEGSGGYTF
TGTGCCAGCTCACAGGCGACCGAGGGTAGCGGTGGCTACACCTTC
>TRBJ2-2|.|TRBV7-2|.
CASSLGGAVGELFF
TGTGCCAGCAGCTTGGGAGGCGCCGTCGGGGAGCTGTTTTTT
>TRBJ1-2|TRBD1|TRBV4-1|few
CASSLHPGGNYGYTF
TGCGCCAGCAGCCTACACCCAGGGGGGAACTATGGCTACACCTTC
>TRBJ2-7|.|TRBV19|.
CASSTSQGYEQYF
TGTGCCAGTAGTACCAGCCAGGGGTACGAGCAGTACTTC
>TRBJ1-2|.|TRBV7-9|once
CASTNGFYGYTF
TGTGCCAGCACGAACGGTTTCTATGGCTACACCTTC
>TRBJ2-5|.|TRBV11-2|.
CASSLRGGLETQYF
TGTGCCAGCAGCTTAAGGGGGGGACTGGAGACCCAGTACTTC
>TRBJ2-1|.|TRBV20-1|.
CSAPDNNEQFF
TGCAGTGCTCCTGACAACAATGAGCAGTTCTTC
>TRBJ2-1|TRBD1|TRBV3-1/TRBV3-2|.
CASSGPGTESYNEQFF
TGTGCCAGCAGTGGCCCCGGGACAGAAAGCTACAATGAGCAGTTCTTC
>TRBJ1-1|.|TRBV5-5|.
CASSLSPRVGTEAFF
TGTGCCAGCAGCTTAAGTCCCAGGGTGGGAACTGAAGCTTTCTTT
>TRBJ1-6|TRBD1|TRBV12-5|.
CASGTGQRFNSPLHF
TGTGCTAGTGGTACGGGACAGAGATTTAATTCACCCCTCCACTTT